Shown below are 23 T cell receptor beta chains from a single sample sequenced in a study of Graves' ophthalmopathy and Graves' hyperthyroidism. RNA transcripts were the template, and TCR beta CDR3 regions were amplified from them. First-round RT-PCR used HTBI primers; second-round multiplex PCR followed. TCRdb reprocessed the multiplex PCR reads via MiXCR and lists one record per CDR3 protein. The data show 500,000 to 800,000 distinct CDR3 sequences, roughly two fifths seen once. Material: peripheral blood. All receptors derive from an adult man with Graves' ophthalmopathy.

Remarks on this clonotype: A read error may explain this, as a much larger clone is one base away. The chain carries TRBV7-8 and TRBJ2-5; 8 bases fit TRBD2. J was trimmed by 6 bases and V by 5 bases; bases with no gene match: 11. Germline-derived CDR1 and CDR2 are SGHVS and FQNEAQ. The CDR3 covers 15 residues. The CDR3 reads CASSPGGMEWQTQYF. In nucleotides, the CDR3 is TGTGCCAGCAGCCCGGGGGGGATGGAGTGGCAGACCCAGTACTTC.

This sequence joins TRBV7-8 and TRBJ2-5, with a tentative D call TRBD2 (6 bases). Germline CDR1 SGHVS, CDR2 FQNEAQ. This CDR3 comprises 15 residues. Trimming removed 5 bases from V and 4 bases from J, with 17 bases in between. CDR3 in DNA: TGTGCCAGCAGCACCGGGAGAGGGAGAGGAGAGACCCAGTACTTC. It yields the protein CASSTGRGRGETQYF.

This rearrangement joins TRBV4-3 to TRBJ1-2; D uncertain. The CDR3 consists of 13 residues. The germline CDR1 and CDR2 sequences are LGHNA and YSLEER. The germline V and J ends were trimmed by 3 bases and 8 bases, with 13 bases remaining between them. This chain's CDR3 is CASSQREGQGYTF. The CDR3 DNA is TGCGCCAGCAGCCAGCGCGAAGGGCAGGGCTACACCTTC.

This clonotype came up many times. The gene calls are TRBV7-8 and TRBJ1-1; maybe TRBD1 (6 bases). Trimming took off 1 base at V and 4 bases at J, with 13 bases between the two ends. Germline CDR1 is SGHVS and CDR2 is FQNEAQ. The CDR3 consists of 15 residues. This chain's CDR3 is CASSLVVGASTEAFF. CDR3 bases: TGTGCCAGCAGCTTAGTAGTGGGGGCGAGCACTGAAGCTTTCTTT.

The V and J genes are TRBV12-5 and TRBJ1-5; no reliable D call. Germline assignment: CDR1 LGHNT and CDR2 FRNRAP. V was pared by 2 bases and J by 7 bases, with 18 bases between. The CDR3 covers 16 residues. The CDR3 sequence: CASGLNFGPTTQPQHF. CDR3 nucleotide sequence: TGTGCTAGTGGTTTGAACTTCGGGCCAACCACGCAGCCCCAGCATTTT. Using reference TRBV12-5 and TRBJ1-5 for the parts outside the CDR3, the full variable domain is DARVTQTPRHKVTEMGQEVTMRCQPILGHNTVFWYRQTMMQGLELLAYFRNRAPLDDSGMPKDRFSAEMPDATLATLKIQPSEPRDSAVYFCASGLNFGPTTQPQHFGDGTRLSIL.

In the case of this clonotype: One junction end does not reproduce the germline sequence, and a read error may be involved. This chain links TRBV10-3 with TRBJ1-6; maybe TRBD1 (6 bases). CDR1 and CDR2 from the germline V gene are ENHRY and SYGVKD. There are 16 residues in the CDR3. The CDR3 spells CASSEVGATNNSPLHF. The CDR3 DNA reads as TGTGCCAGCAGTGAAGTGGGGGCGACGAATAATTCACCCCTCCACTTT.

The CDR3 DNA reads TGCGCCAGTACGGAGACGGACTCCTACGAGCAGTACTTC. This translates into CASTETDSYEQYF. This chain connects TRBV5-1 to TRBJ2-7, with D unclear. CDR3 length: 13 amino acids. V lost 8 bases, J lost 0 bases, and 12 bases lay in between. Germline CDR1 SGHRS, CDR2 YFSETQ.

This clonotype was observed many times. The J gene is TRBJ1-5, the V gene TRBV20-1, with D perhaps matching TRBD1 (5 bases). CDR1 is DFQATT, CDR2 SNEGSKA, per germline (reference sequence). This CDR3 comprises 13 residues. Trimming shortened V by 0 bases and J by 4 bases, and 7 bases separated the two germline ends. This CDR3 reads CSARDRTNQPQHF. The CDR3, as DNA: TGCAGTGCTAGAGATCGGACAAATCAGCCCCAGCATTTT.

The chain employs TRBV7-3 and TRBJ2-5; D is perhaps TRBD2 (6 bases). The CDR3 covers 15 residues. Germline V lookup: CDR1 SGHTA, CDR2 FQGTGA. Trimming removed 4 bases from V and 5 bases from J, with 17 bases in between. The CDR3 DNA reads as TGTGCCAGCAGCTCCGGGTTCGGAGGGTACGAGACCCAGTACTTC. Protein sequence: CASSSGFGGYETQYF. Looking up the rest from reference TRBV7-3 and TRBJ2-5 gives the full variable domain: GAGVSQTPSNKVTEKGKYVELRCDPISGHTALYWYRQSLGQGPEFLIYFQGTGAADDSGLPNDRFFAVRPEGSVSTLKIQRTERGDSAVYLCASSSGFGGYETQYFGPGTRLLVL.

The chain employs TRBV3-1 and TRBJ2-7; 8 nucleotides align to TRBD1. CDR1 and CDR2 from the germline V gene are LGHDT and YNNKEL (reference sequence). The J segment lost 5 bases and the V segment lost 4 bases, leaving 10 bases of the junction unmatched. The CDR3 is 15 residues long. The CDR3 sequence: CASSLGQGGMDEQYF. CDR3 DNA sequence: TGTGCCAGCAGCCTCGGACAGGGAGGAATGGACGAGCAGTACTTC.

In its sample, this clonotype was seen many times. J is TRBJ2-2 and V is TRBV5-4; D gene ambiguous. V lost 3 bases and J 4 bases, leaving 10 bases between the germline ends. Germline CDR1 and CDR2: SGHNT and YYREEE (reference sequence). The CDR3 is 14 residues long. Here the CDR3 reads CASSSGMGTGELFF. The CDR3, as DNA: TGTGCCAGCAGCTCCGGAATGGGCACCGGGGAGCTGTTTTTT. The full variable domain, its missing parts supplied by reference TRBV5-4 and TRBJ2-2, is ETGVTQSPTHLIKTRGQQVTLRCSSQSGHNTVSWYQQALGQGPQFIFQYYREEENGRGNFPPRFSGLQFPNYSSELNVNALELDDSALYLCASSSGMGTGELFFGEGSRLTVL.

The rearrangement joins TRBV12-3 or TRBV12-4 to TRBJ2-7; tentative D call: TRBD1 (5 bases). Deletions cut 7 bases from V and 1 base from J, with 11 bases between. This CDR3 is built from 13 residues. In DNA form, the CDR3 reads TGTGCCAGCACCCAGGGTCTTTCCTACGAGCAGTACTTC. It is translated as CASTQGLSYEQYF.

This clonotype was observed at least ten times. At one boundary the junction diverges from the germline segment, which might be a read error. This chain links TRBV2 with TRBJ1-5; TRBD1 aligns across 8 bases. Germline V gene lookup returns CDR1 SNHLY and CDR2 FYNNEI. The CDR3 sequence is 15 residues long. The CDR3 DNA is TGTGCCAGCAGTGGTGGAGACAGGGGCAACCAGCCCCAGCATTTT. Its protein product is CASSGGDRGNQPQHF.

The chain is built from TRBV7-7 and TRBJ1-1, with TRBD1 identical over 9 bases. Germline values: CDR1 SSHAT, CDR2 FNYEAQ (reference sequence). V gave up 6 bases and J gave up 1 base; unmatched junction bases: 6. The CDR3 consists of 15 residues. CDR3 residues: CASSGLGQGNTEAFF. The CDR3, as DNA: TGTGCCAGCAGTGGTCTGGGACAGGGGAACACTGAAGCTTTCTTT. The whole variable domain, remainder taken from reference TRBV7-7 and TRBJ1-1, is GAGVSQSPRYKVTKRGQDVTLRCDPISSHATLYWYQQALGQGPEFLTYFNYEAQPDKSGLPSDRFSAERPEGSISTLTIQRTEQRDSAMYRCASSGLGQGNTEAFFGQGTRLTVV.

In this sample, this clonotype turned up many times. The chain links TRBV15 to TRBJ1-2; 8 bases map to TRBD1. The CDR3 is 14 residues long. Unmatched junction bases numbered 6, after V lost 4 bases and J lost 5 bases. The germline V gene encodes CDR1 LNHNV and CDR2 YYDKDF (reference sequence). The CDR3 protein is CATSMDRAFYGYTF. The CDR3 bases are TGTGCCACCAGCATGGACAGGGCCTTTTATGGCTACACCTTC.

This clonotype was found a few times. The chain couples TRBV12-5 to TRBJ2-7, with D possibly TRBD1 on 6 matching bases. This CDR3 spans 14 amino acids. The V and J ends lost 7 bases and 1 base respectively, with 14 bases between them. Germline values: CDR1 LGHNT, CDR2 FRNRAP. CDR3 coding DNA: TGTGCTAGTGCCGAGACAGGACTTTCCTACGAGCAGTACTTC. Its translation is CASAETGLSYEQYF.

This clonotype has a count of ten or more. This chain uses TRBV29-1 with TRBJ2-6; D is ambiguous. This CDR3 spans 13 amino acids. Germline CDR1 SQVTM, CDR2 ANQGSEA. Between the trimmed V and J ends, which lost 7 bases and 4 bases, there was a span of 11 bases. The CDR3 loop reads CSAIPRGANVLTF. CDR3 bases: TGCAGCGCCATCCCCCGGGGGGCCAACGTCCTGACTTTC.

The chain is built from TRBV20-1 and TRBJ1-2; D gene uncertain. The CDR3 runs to 11 residues. Germline assignment: CDR1 DFQATT and CDR2 SNEGSKA (reference sequence). V shed 0 bases and J shed 8 bases, with 7 bases lying between them. The CDR3 DNA reads TGCAGTGCTAGAGATATCAGGGGCTACACCTTC. Translation: CSARDIRGYTF.

Details on this clonotype: A single base separates this from a much larger clone, so it may be a read error. The chain is built from TRBV20-1 and TRBJ2-5; 7 positions match TRBD2. CDR1 and CDR2 (germline): DFQATT, SNEGSKA (reference sequence). The CDR3 spans 13 residues. The CDR3 region has the DNA TGCAGTGCATGGCGGGAGATGCAAGAGACCCAGTGCTTC. It specifies CSAWREMQETQCF.

The chain links TRBV2 to TRBJ2-7; D is possibly TRBD1 or TRBD2 (5 bases each). The CDR3 is 13 residues long. Germline V gene lookup returns CDR1 SNHLY and CDR2 FYNNEI. Trimming cost V 6 bases and J 3 bases, with 12 bases left between them. This CDR3 is CASRGDVRYEQYF. CDR3 nucleotides: TGTGCCAGCAGGGGGGACGTTCGCTACGAGCAGTACTTC.

The J gene is TRBJ1-4, the V gene TRBV2; 9 bases line up with TRBD1. The V gene end was trimmed by 8 bases and the J gene end by 7 bases; junction bases not matched to a gene: 8. Germline lookup yields CDR1 SNHLY and CDR2 FYNNEI. The CDR3 loop spans 14 amino acids. The CDR3 protein is CASDGTGRAEKLFF. The CDR3 DNA follows: TGTGCCAGCGATGGGACAGGGAGAGCTGAAAAACTGTTTTTT.

Here the CDR3 DNA reads TGTGCCAGCAGCTACCGACAGGGTGGGACCCGCTCTGGAAACACCATATATTTT. Translated, it gives CASSYRQGGTRSGNTIYF. J is TRBJ1-3 and V is TRBV7-8; the match to TRBD1 covers 7 bases. The ends lost 4 bases at V and 0 bases at J; junction bases unmatched: 12. CDR1 is SGHVS, CDR2 FQNEAQ, per germline. The CDR3 sequence is 18 residues long.

V gene TRBV2 combines with J gene TRBJ1-2; maybe TRBD1 (5 bases). The germline CDR1 and CDR2 sequences are SNHLY and FYNNEI. With 6 bases removed from V and 6 bases from J, the gap between germline ends came to 14 bases. This CDR3 is built from 13 residues. This CDR3 is CASRMQGSDGYTF. The CDR3 coding sequence is TGTGCCAGCAGGATGCAGGGTTCTGATGGCTACACCTTC.